This T cell receptor (beta chain) was identified in a study of T-cell reconstitution after alpha-beta-depleted transplantation in children. This clonotype has a count of ten or more. V was trimmed by 0 bases and J by 5 bases, leaving 14 bases between them. Germline V CDR1 and CDR2: SGHDT, YYEEEE. The CDR3 extends over 15 amino acids. It was with unique molecular identifiers that the TCRbeta library was prepared. MiXCR, applied by TCRdb to the PCR reads, yields one record per CDR3 protein. The table shows under 70,000 distinct CDR3 sequences, with approximately 11% occurring only once. This sample comprised PBMCs, obtained before TCRalphabeta/CD19-depleted stem cell transplant. V gene TRBV5-6 combines with J gene TRBJ2-5; D may be TRBD1 (6 bases). This receptor was identified in a boy aged 10-17 years with acute myeloid leukemia, due to receive a stem cell transplant. The CDR3 here is CASSLVRTAKETQYF. The CDR3 DNA reads as TGTGCCAGCAGCTTGGTACGGACAGCCAAGGAGACCCAGTACTTC.